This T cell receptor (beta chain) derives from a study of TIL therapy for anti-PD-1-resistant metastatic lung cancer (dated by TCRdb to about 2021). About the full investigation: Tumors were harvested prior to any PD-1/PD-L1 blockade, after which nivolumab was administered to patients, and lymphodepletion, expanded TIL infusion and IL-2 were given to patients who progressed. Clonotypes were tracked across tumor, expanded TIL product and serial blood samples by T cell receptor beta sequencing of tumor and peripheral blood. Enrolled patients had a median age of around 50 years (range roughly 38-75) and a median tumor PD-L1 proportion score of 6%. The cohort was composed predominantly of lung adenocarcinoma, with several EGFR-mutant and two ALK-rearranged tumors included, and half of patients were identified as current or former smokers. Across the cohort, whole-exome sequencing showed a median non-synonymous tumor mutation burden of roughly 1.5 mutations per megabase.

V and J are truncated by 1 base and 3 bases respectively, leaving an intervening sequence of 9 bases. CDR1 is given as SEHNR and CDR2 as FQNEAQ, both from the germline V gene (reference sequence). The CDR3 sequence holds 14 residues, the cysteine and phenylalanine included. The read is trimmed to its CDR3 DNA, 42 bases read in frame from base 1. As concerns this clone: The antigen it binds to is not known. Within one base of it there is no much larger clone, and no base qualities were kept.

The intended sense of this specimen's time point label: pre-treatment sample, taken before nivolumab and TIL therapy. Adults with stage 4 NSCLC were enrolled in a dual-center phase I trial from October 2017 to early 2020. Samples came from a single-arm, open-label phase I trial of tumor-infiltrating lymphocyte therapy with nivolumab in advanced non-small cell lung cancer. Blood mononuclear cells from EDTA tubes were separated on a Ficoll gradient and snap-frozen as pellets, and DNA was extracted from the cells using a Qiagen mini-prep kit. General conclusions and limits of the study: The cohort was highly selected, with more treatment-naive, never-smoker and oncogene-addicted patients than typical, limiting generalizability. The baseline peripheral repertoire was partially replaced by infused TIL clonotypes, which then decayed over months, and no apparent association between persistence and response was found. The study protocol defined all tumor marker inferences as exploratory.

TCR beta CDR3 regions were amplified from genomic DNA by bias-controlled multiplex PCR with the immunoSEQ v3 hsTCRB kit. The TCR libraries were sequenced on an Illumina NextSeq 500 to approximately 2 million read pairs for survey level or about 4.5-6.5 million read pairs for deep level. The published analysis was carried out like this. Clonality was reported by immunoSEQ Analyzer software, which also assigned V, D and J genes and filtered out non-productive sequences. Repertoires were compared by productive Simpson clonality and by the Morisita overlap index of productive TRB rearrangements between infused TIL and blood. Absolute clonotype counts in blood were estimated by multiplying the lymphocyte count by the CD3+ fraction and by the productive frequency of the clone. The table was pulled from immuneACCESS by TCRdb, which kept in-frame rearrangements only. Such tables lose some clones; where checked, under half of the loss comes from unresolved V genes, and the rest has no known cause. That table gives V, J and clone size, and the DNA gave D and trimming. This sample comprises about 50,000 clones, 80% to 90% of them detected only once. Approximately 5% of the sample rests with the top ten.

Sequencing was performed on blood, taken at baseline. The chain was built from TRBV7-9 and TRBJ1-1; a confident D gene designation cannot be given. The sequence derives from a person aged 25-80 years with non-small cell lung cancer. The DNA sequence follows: TGTGCCAGCAGCTTAGAGTTTACCTACACTGAAGCTTTCTTT. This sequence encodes CASSLEFTYTEAFF.